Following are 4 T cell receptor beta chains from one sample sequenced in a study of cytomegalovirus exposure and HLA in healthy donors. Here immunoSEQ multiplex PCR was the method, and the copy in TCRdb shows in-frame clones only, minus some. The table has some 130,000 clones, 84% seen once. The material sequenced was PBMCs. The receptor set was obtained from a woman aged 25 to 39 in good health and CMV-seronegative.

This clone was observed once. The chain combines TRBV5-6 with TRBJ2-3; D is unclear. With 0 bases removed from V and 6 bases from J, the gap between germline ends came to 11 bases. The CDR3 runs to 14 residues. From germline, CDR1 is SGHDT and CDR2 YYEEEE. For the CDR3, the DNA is TGTGCCAGCAGCTTGGTGGGCCAGCCGGATACGCAGTATTTT. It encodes CASSLVGQPDTQYF. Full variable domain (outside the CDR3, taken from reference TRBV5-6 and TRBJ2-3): DAGVTQSPTHLIKTRGQQVTLRCSPKSGHDTVSWYQQALGQGPQFIFQYYEEEERQRGNFPDRFSGHQFPNYSSELNVNALLLGDSALYLCASSLVGQPDTQYFGPGTRLTVL.

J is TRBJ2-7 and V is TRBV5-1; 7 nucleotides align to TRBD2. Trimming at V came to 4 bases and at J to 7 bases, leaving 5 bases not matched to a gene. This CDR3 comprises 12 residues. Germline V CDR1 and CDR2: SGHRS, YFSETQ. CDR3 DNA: TGCGCCAGCAGCCAGGGAGCGGGGGAGCAGTACTTC. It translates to CASSQGAGEQYF.

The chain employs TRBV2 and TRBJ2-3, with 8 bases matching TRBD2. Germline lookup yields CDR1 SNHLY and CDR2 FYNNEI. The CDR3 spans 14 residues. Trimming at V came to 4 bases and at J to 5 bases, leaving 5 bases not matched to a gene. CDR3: CASSAVRGGDTQYF. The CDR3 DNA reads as TGTGCCAGCAGTGCAGTACGGGGGGGAGATACGCAGTATTTT.

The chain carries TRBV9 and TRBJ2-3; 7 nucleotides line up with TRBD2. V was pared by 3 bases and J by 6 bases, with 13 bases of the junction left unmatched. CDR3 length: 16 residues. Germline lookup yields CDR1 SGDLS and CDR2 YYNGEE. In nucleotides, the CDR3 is TGTGCCAGCAGCGAAAACTCAGCGGGGTTTAGGGATACGCAGTATTTT. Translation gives CASSENSAGFRDTQYF. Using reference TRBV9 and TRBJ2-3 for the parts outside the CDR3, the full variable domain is DSGVTQTPKHLITATGQRVTLRCSPRSGDLSVYWYQQSLDQGLQFLIQYYNGEERAKGNILERFSAQQFPDLHSELNLSSLELGDSALYFCASSENSAGFRDTQYFGPGTRLTVL.